The source of this T cell receptor beta chain is a study of Graves' ophthalmopathy and Graves' hyperthyroidism. Across the whole study: Ahead of any treatment, peripheral blood was obtained at the initial diagnosis. Findings of the study overall: Blood samples also showed most expanded thyroid clonotypes exceeding 0.001 frequency.

The CDR3 sequence is 17 residues long. With 0 bases removed from V and 0 bases from J, the gap between germline ends came to 11 bases. Germline V gives CDR1 SNHLY, CDR2 FYNNEI. Patients were left out if they had other autoimmune diseases, uncontrolled infections, pregnancy or lactation. Out of roughly 9.3 ml of fresh peripheral blood, PBMCs were obtained. Transcripts of RNA were the source for amplifying TCR beta CDR3 regions. An opening RT-PCR round employed HTBI primers and preceded a second-round multiplex PCR. TCRdb independently ran MiXCR on the multiplex PCR reads; one entry per CDR3 protein. The sample carries 600,000 to 700,000 distinct CDR3 sequences, about two fifths recorded once. On this clonotype: Its antigen is undetermined.

V gene TRBV2 combines with J gene TRBJ1-4, with D perhaps TRBD1 (5 bases). The source of this sequence is an adult man with Graves' ophthalmopathy. The sequencing input was peripheral blood. The CDR3 DNA sequence: TGTGCCAGCAGTGAAGCGGCAGGGTATGCAACTAATGAAAAACTGTTTTTT. Encoded protein: CASSEAAGYATNEKLFF. Using reference TRBV2 and TRBJ1-4 for the parts outside the CDR3, the full variable domain is EPEVTQTPSHQVTQMGQEVILRCVPISNHLYFYWYRQILGQKVEFLVSFYNNEISEKSEIFDDQFSVERPDGSNFTLKIRSTKLEDSAMYFCASSEAAGYATNEKLFFGSGTQLSVL.